This T cell receptor beta chain was sequenced in a study of blood T cell repertoires in COVID-19. Whole-study context: Material from acute and convalescent COVID-19 was sourced from the United States, Italy and Spain. The cDNA or gDNA used as material had been derived from T cells, B-cell-depleted T cells, or PBMCs.

Patients at the Seattle site were enrolled during active infection and followed longitudinally. As processed by the authors: Amplifying reference gene primers gave estimates of nucleated cell counts. Here immunoSEQ multiplex PCR was the method, and the copy in TCRdb shows in-frame clones only, minus some. V, J and clone size were drawn from that table, and D and trimming were deduced from the DNA. The sample contains some 130,000 clones, around nine tenths of which appear only once. The sequence came from a man in his 60s with COVID-19, enrolled during active disease. The sample was peripheral blood.

CDR3 nucleotides: TGTGCCTGGACGCAGGACTCAATTAATGAAAAACTGTTTTTT. This translates into CAWTQDSINEKLFF. The chain uses TRBV30 and TRBJ1-4, with D uncertain. The CDR3 spans 14 residues. The germline V gene has CDR1 GTSNPN and CDR2 SVGIG (reference sequence). V was cut by 4 bases and J by 4 bases, with 13 bases left in between.